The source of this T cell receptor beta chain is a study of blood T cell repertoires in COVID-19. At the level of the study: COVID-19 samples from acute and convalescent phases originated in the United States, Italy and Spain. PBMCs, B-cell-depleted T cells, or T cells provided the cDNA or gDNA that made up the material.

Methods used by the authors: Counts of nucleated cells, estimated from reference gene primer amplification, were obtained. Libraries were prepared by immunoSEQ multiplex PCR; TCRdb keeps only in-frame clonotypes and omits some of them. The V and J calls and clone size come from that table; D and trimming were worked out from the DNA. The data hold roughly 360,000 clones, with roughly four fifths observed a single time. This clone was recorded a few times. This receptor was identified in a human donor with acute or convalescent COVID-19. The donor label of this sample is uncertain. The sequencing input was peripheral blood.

As DNA, the CDR3 is TGTGCCAGCAGCTTAATAGGGACAAATTCACCCCTCCACTTT. Protein: CASSLIGTNSPLHF. V gene TRBV7-2 combines with J gene TRBJ1-6, with D perhaps matching TRBD1 (6 bases). CDR1 is SGHTA, CDR2 FQGNSA, per germline. There are 14 residues in the CDR3. Trimming pared 2 bases from V and 7 bases from J, leaving 9 bases between.